Below, 14 T cell receptor beta chains from the same sample are listed, as sequenced in a study of T cell responses to AZD1222 COVID-19 vaccine. Here immunoSEQ multiplex PCR was the method, and the copy in TCRdb shows in-frame clones only, minus some. This sample has 120,000 or so clones, with around 87% found just once. The sample consisted of peripheral blood, taken on day 0 of AZD1222 vaccination. The receptors were sampled from an adult in good health.

The gene calls are TRBV25-1 and TRBJ2-1, with unresolved D. The V gene lost 1 base and the J gene lost 2 bases, with 12 bases spanning the gap. Looked up from germline, CDR1 is MGHDK and CDR2 is SYGVNS. This CDR3 has 16 residues. CDR3 loop: CASSEWEGLPYNEQFF. The DNA for the CDR3 is TGTGCCAGCAGTGAATGGGAAGGTTTACCCTACAATGAGCAGTTCTTC.

The genes are TRBV2 and TRBJ2-7; TRBD1 might be the D (5 bases). CDR3 length equals 17 residues. The V end lost 4 bases, the J end lost 5 bases, and 24 bases lay between the germline ends. From germline, CDR1 is SNHLY and CDR2 FYNNEI. CDR3 region: CASSVWGLRRKADEQYF. The CDR3 nucleotides are TGTGCCAGCAGTGTGTGGGGCCTCCGGAGAAAGGCCGACGAGCAGTACTTC.

The chain is built from TRBV4-3 and TRBJ2-5; TRBD1 matches 8 bases. J gave up 1 base and V 5 bases, and 6 bases lay outside the gene matches. Germline loops: CDR1 LGHNA, CDR2 YSLEER. The CDR3 contains 15 residues. The CDR3 loop reads CASSIRTGPQETQYF. DNA for the CDR3: TGCGCCAGCAGCATACGGACAGGGCCCCAAGAGACCCAGTACTTC.

This rearrangement joins TRBV11-3 to TRBJ2-5; TRBD1 agrees at 8 bases. The length of the CDR3 is 14 residues. V dropped 4 bases and J dropped 4; count of bases not matched to a gene: 5. Germline lookup yields CDR1 SGHNT and CDR2 YENEEA. Written as DNA, the CDR3 is TGTGCCAGCAGCTCGGGACAGGAGCGAGAGACCCAGTACTTC. Protein: CASSSGQERETQYF.

This clone was recorded once. This sequence joins TRBV10-3 and TRBJ2-2; 8 positions match TRBD2. CDR3 length: 18 amino acids. V lost 7 bases, J lost 4 bases, and 17 bases stayed unmatched. The V gene's germline CDR1 is ENHRY and CDR2 SYGVKD. CDR3 region: CAITPGGNGAPSTGELFF. CDR3 sequence (DNA): TGTGCCATCACCCCGGGGGGGAACGGGGCTCCTTCCACCGGGGAGCTGTTTTTT.

The V gene is TRBV3-1 (or the pseudogene TRBV3-2), the J gene TRBJ1-3, with no clear D. This CDR3 is 17 amino acids long. Between the trimmed V and J ends, which lost 6 bases and 4 bases, there was a span of 22 bases. Germline lookup yields CDR1 LGHDT and CDR2 YNNKEL (reference sequence). The DNA for the CDR3 is TGTGCCAGCAGTATGGCCCGACACCGGCAAAGAGGAAACACCATATATTTT. This gives the protein CASSMARHRQRGNTIYF.

The chain combines TRBV7-8 with TRBJ1-2; TRBD1 might be the D (5 bases). Germline values: CDR1 SGHVS, CDR2 FQNEAQ. This CDR3 has 14 amino acids. The V and J ends lost 5 bases and 7 bases respectively, with 17 bases between them. The CDR3 loop reads CASSAQRGNGGYTF. The CDR3 DNA is TGTGCCAGCAGCGCCCAGAGGGGTAACGGTGGCTACACCTTC.

The chain employs TRBV6-1 and TRBJ1-2, with 11 bases fitting TRBD1. The germline gives CDR1 MNHNS, CDR2 SASEGT. CDR3 length: 16 amino acids. The J segment lost 6 bases and the V segment lost 2 bases, leaving 8 bases of the junction unmatched. The CDR3 loop reads CASSEWTGGREDGYTF. CDR3 DNA: TGTGCCAGCAGTGAATGGACAGGGGGCCGCGAGGATGGCTACACCTTC.

This chain uses TRBV2 with TRBJ1-6, with D perhaps matching TRBD1 (5 bases). The CDR3 has 14 residues. Between the trimmed V and J ends, which lost 5 bases and 7 bases, there was a span of 12 bases. Germline V gives CDR1 SNHLY, CDR2 FYNNEI. CDR3 DNA: TGTGCCAGCAGTTTACAGACAGTCAATTCACCCCTCCACTTT. It yields the protein CASSLQTVNSPLHF.

The chain uses TRBV18 and TRBJ2-5; D is undetermined. CDR1 and CDR2 (germline): KGHSH, LQKENI. The CDR3 contains 13 residues. The V gene lost 5 bases and the J gene lost 2 bases, with 9 bases spanning the gap. CDR3 protein: CASSMNRQETQYF. DNA for the CDR3: TGTGCCAGCTCAATGAACAGACAAGAGACCCAGTACTTC.

V is TRBV10-2 and J is TRBJ2-4; perhaps TRBD2 as D (6 bases). Germline V gene sequence: CDR1 WSHSY, CDR2 SAAADI. This CDR3 is built from 14 residues. Trimming took off 2 bases at V and 6 bases at J, with 11 bases between the two ends. CDR3 sequence (DNA): TGCGCCAGCAGTGAGAAGGCGGGACGAAACATTCAGTACTTC. This gives the protein CASSEKAGRNIQYF.

The chain links TRBV4-1 to TRBJ2-1; D is uncertain. Germline CDR1 and CDR2: MGHRA and YSYEKL. V lost 1 base, J lost 7 bases, and 11 bases lay in between. This CDR3 has 14 residues. CDR3 residues: CASSQGVAGNEQFF. The CDR3 nucleotides read TGCGCCAGCAGCCAAGGGGTCGCAGGAAATGAGCAGTTCTTC.

V is TRBV10-2 and J is TRBJ2-2, with 8 bases that match TRBD2. J gave up 1 base and V 3 bases, and 7 bases lay outside the gene matches. The CDR3 length is 17 residues. Germline CDR1 WSHSY, CDR2 SAAADI. The CDR3 DNA reads TGCGCCAGCAGTGACCGCGGGAGGCCTCGGAACACCGGGGAGCTGTTTTTT. Translating it yields CASSDRGRPRNTGELFF.

CDR3 sequence reads: CASSSTGQGSEAFF. The CDR3 region has the DNA TGCGCCAGCAGCTCCACGGGACAGGGGTCCGAAGCTTTCTTT. The V and J genes are TRBV5-1 and TRBJ1-1, with 10 bases lining up with TRBD1. The CDR3 runs to 14 residues. The V gene's germline CDR1 is SGHRS and CDR2 YFSETQ. V was clipped by 3 bases and J by 8 bases; unmatched bases: 7.